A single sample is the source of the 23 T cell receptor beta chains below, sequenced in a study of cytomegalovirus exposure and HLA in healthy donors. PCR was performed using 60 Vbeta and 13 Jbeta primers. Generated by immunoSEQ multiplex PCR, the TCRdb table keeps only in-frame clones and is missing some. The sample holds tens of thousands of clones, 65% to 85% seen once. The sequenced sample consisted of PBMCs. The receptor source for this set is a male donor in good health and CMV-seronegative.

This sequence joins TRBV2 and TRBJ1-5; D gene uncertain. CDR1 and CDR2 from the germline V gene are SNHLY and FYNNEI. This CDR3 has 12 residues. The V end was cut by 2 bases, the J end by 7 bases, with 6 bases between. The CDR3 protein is CASSEIGQPQHF. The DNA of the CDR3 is TGTGCCAGCAGTGAAATCGGGCAGCCCCAGCATTTT. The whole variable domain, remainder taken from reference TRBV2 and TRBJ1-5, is EPEVTQTPSHQVTQMGQEVILRCVPISNHLYFYWYRQILGQKVEFLVSFYNNEISEKSEIFDDQFSVERPDGSNFTLKIRSTKLEDSAMYFCASSEIGQPQHFGDGTRLSIL.

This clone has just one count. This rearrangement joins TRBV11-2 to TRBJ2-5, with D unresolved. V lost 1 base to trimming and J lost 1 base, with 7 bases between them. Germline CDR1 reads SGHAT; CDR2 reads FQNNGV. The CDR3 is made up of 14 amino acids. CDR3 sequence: CASSLGLRQETQYF. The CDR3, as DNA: TGTGCCAGCAGCTTAGGACTGCGCCAAGAGACCCAGTACTTC.

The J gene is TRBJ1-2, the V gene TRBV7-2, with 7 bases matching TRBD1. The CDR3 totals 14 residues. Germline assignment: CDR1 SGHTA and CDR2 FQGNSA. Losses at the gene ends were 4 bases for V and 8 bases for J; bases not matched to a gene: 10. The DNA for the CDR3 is TGTGCCAGCAGCTCCCAGGGGGGCGCGAAGGGCTACACCTTC. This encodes CASSSQGGAKGYTF.

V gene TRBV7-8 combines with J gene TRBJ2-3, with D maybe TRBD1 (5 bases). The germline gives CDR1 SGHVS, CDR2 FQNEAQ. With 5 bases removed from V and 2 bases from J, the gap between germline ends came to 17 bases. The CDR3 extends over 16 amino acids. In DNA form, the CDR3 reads TGTGCCAGCAGCCCGAGGACAATTTCTTACACAGATACGCAGTATTTT. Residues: CASSPRTISYTDTQYF.

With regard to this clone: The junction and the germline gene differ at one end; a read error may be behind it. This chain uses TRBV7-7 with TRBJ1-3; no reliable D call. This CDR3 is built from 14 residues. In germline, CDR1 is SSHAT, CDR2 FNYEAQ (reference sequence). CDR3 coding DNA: TGTGCTAGCACCGCCCGGTACTCTGGAAACACCATATATTTT. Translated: CASTARYSGNTIYF.

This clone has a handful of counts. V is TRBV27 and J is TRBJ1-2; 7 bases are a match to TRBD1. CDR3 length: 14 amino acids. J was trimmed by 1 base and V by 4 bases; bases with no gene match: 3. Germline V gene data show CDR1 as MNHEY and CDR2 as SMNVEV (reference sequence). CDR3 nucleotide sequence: TGTGCCAGCAGTTCAGGGGGAGGTAACTATGGCTACACCTTC. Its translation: CASSSGGGNYGYTF.

In DNA form, the CDR3 reads TGTGCCAGCAGCTTCGGGGGGGCCGGGGCCCAAGAGACCCAGTACTTC. This sequence encodes CASSFGGAGAQETQYF. The chain uses TRBV5-8 and TRBJ2-5; 8 bases match TRBD2. In germline, CDR1 is SGHTS, CDR2 YDEGEE. V trimming: 2 bases; J trimming: 1 base; junction bases outside the gene matches: 7. CDR3 size: 16 residues.

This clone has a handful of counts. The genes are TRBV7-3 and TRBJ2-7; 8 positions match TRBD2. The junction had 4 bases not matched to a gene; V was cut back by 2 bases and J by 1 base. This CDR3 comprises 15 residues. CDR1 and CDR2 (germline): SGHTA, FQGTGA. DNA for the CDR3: TGTGCCAGCAGCTTAGGAGCGGGGGTATCCTACGAGCAGTACTTC. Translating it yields CASSLGAGVSYEQYF.

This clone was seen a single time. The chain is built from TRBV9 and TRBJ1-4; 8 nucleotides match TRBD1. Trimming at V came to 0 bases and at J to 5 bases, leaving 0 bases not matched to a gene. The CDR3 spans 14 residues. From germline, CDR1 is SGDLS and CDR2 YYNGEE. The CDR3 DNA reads TGTGCCAGCAGCGTAGACAGGGGGAATGAAAAACTGTTTTTT. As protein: CASSVDRGNEKLFF.

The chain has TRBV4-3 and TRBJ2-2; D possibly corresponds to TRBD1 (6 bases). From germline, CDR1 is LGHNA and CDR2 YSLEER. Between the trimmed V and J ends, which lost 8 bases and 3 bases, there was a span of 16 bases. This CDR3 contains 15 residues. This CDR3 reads CASSGDLGYTGELFF. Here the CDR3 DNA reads TGCGCCAGCTCAGGGGACCTAGGGTACACCGGGGAGCTGTTTTTT.

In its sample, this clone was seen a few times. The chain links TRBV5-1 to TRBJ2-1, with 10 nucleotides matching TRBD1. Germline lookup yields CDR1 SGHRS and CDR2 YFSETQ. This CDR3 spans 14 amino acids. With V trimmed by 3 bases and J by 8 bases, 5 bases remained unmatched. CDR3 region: CASSSGQGMDEQFF. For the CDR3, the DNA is TGCGCCAGCAGCTCGGGACAGGGGATGGATGAGCAGTTCTTC.

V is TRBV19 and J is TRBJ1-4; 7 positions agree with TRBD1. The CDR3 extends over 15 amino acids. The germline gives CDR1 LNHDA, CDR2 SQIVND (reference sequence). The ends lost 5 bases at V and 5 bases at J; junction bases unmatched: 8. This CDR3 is CASSLGDSVNEKLFF. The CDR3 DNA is TGTGCCAGTAGTTTAGGGGACAGCGTGAATGAAAAACTGTTTTTT.

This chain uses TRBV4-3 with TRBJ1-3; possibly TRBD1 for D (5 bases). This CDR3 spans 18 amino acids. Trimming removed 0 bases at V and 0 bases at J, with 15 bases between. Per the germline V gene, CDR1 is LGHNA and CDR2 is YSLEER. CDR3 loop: CASSQDWEQALSGNTIYF. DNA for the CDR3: TGCGCCAGCAGCCAAGATTGGGAACAGGCCCTCTCTGGAAACACCATATATTTT.

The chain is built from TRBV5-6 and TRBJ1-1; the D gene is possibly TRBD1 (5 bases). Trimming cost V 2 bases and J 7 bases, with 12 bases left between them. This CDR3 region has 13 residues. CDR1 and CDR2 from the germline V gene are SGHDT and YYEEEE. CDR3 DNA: TGTGCCAGCAGCTTCCAAGGGGCTAATGAAGCTTTCTTT. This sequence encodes CASSFQGANEAFF.

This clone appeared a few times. The CDR3 spells CASSLLGGPYNEQFF. CDR3 nucleotide sequence: TGTGCCAGCAGCTTGCTCGGGGGTCCCTACAATGAGCAGTTCTTC. The chain is built from TRBV5-4 and TRBJ2-1; possibly TRBD2 for D (6 bases). The V and J ends lost 1 base and 2 bases respectively, with 10 bases between them. This CDR3 is 15 amino acids long. Per germline, CDR1 SGHNT and CDR2 YYREEE (reference sequence).

CDR3 sequence: CASSLTTGYSGANVLTF. CDR3 nucleotide sequence: TGCGCCAGCAGCCTAACGACAGGATACTCTGGGGCCAACGTCCTGACTTTC. This chain joins TRBV5-1 and TRBJ2-6; D possibly corresponds to TRBD1 (6 bases). The CDR3 covers 17 residues. Between the trimmed V and J ends, which lost 4 bases and 0 bases, there was a span of 14 bases. In germline, CDR1 is SGHRS, CDR2 YFSETQ.

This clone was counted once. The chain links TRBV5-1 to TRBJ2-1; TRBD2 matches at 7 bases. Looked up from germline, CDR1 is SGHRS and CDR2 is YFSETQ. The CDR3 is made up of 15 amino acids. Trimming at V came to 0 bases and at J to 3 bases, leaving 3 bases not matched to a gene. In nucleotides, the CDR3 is TGCGCCAGCAGCTTGGTGGGGGGGTTCTACAATGAGCAGTTCTTC. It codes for CASSLVGGFYNEQFF.

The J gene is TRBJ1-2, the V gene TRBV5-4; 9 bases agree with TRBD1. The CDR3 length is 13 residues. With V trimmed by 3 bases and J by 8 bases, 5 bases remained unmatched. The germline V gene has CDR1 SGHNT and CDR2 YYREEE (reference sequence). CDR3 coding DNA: TGTGCCAGCAGCTGGACAGGGGCGGGGGGCTACACCTTC. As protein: CASSWTGAGGYTF.

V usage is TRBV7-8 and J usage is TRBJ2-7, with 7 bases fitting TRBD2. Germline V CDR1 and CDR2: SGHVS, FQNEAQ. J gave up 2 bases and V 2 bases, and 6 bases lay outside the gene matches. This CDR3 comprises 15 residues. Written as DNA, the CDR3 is TGTGCCAGCAGCTTAACCCGCCTAGCGGCCTACGAGCAGTACTTC. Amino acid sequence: CASSLTRLAAYEQYF.

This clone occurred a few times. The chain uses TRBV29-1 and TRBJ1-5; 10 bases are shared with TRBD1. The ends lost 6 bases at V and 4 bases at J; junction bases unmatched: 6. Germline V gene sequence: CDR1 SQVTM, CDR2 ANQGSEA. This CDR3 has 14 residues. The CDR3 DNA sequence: TGCAGCGTCCGACAGGGGGCTATTAATCAGCCCCAGCATTTT. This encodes CSVRQGAINQPQHF.

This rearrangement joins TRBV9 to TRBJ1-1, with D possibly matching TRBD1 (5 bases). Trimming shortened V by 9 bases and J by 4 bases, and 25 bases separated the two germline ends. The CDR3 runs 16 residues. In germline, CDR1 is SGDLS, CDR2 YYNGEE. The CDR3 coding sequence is TGTGCCAACCCCCGGGGGGGAGGGGTGACGGGCACTGAAGCTTTCTTT. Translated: CANPRGGGVTGTEAFF.

The CDR3 region is CASSATGGDGNQPQHF. Here the CDR3 DNA reads TGTGCCAGCAGCGCCACAGGGGGAGACGGCAATCAGCCCCAGCATTTT. The J gene is TRBJ1-5, the V gene TRBV9; 8 positions agree with TRBD1. Germline V CDR1 and CDR2: SGDLS, YYNGEE. V lost 3 bases to trimming and J lost 2 bases; unmatched junction nucleotides: 7. The CDR3 is made up of 16 amino acids.

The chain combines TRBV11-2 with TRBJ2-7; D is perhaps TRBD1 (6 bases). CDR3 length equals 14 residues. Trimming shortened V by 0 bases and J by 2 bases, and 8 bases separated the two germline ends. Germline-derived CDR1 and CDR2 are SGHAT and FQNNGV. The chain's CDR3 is CASSLETGAYEQYF. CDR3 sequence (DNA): TGTGCCAGCAGCTTAGAGACAGGCGCCTACGAGCAGTACTTC.